The 32 T cell receptor beta chains below all came from one sample that was sequenced in a study of immune evolution from preneoplasia to lung adenocarcinoma. Method: immunoSEQ multiplex PCR; TCRdb's copy keeps in-frame clones and lacks some. There are some 15,000 clones in the sample; roughly 90% occur only once, and 2.5% to 3% lies in the top ten. Sequencing input: FFPE invasive lung adenocarcinoma tissue. All receptors come from a person aged 70 to 80 with invasive lung adenocarcinoma.

The CDR3 nucleotides are TGTGCCAGCAGCGCCCCTTGGGGGGCCAACGTCCTGACTTTC. It encodes CASSAPWGANVLTF. The rearrangement links TRBV9 to TRBJ2-6; D uncertain. The CDR3 consists of 14 residues. Germline lookup yields CDR1 SGDLS and CDR2 YYNGEE. V was clipped by 3 bases and J by 4 bases, with 8 bases between them.

V is TRBV2 and J is TRBJ2-2; 8 positions match TRBD2. The V segment lost 6 bases and the J segment 4 bases; nucleotides outside the gene matches: 4. Germline V gene lookup returns CDR1 SNHLY and CDR2 FYNNEI. This CDR3 is 14 amino acids long. The CDR3 protein is CASRELAATGELFF. In DNA form, the CDR3 reads TGTGCCAGCAGGGAACTAGCGGCCACCGGGGAGCTGTTTTTT.

The chain links TRBV29-1 to TRBJ1-1; 8 bases fit TRBD1. Germline values: CDR1 SQVTM, CDR2 ANQGSEA. This CDR3 has 12 residues. V shed 1 base, J shed 11 bases, and the junction held 6 bases outside the gene matches. The CDR3 protein is CSVEGAGGEAFF. CDR3 DNA: TGCAGCGTTGAAGGGGCAGGGGGCGAGGCTTTCTTT.

The table lists this clone with a count of one. The chain recombines TRBV7-2 with TRBJ2-7; the match to TRBD2 covers 13 bases. The ends lost 10 bases at V and 3 bases at J; junction bases unmatched: 9. This CDR3 contains 15 residues. Germline CDR1 reads SGHTA; CDR2 reads FQGNSA. Here the CDR3 DNA reads TGTGCCAACAGACCCGGACTAGCGGGGGACTACGAGCAGTACTTC. Its protein product is CANRPGLAGDYEQYF.

The chain couples TRBV30 to TRBJ2-7; D unresolved. Germline values: CDR1 GTSNPN, CDR2 SVGIG (reference sequence). V was shortened by 3 bases and J by 3 bases, with 15 bases between the two germline ends. This CDR3 is built from 14 residues. As DNA, the CDR3 is TGTGCCTGGAGCGGAACCAGCAGCTTCTACGAGCAGTACTTC. As protein: CAWSGTSSFYEQYF.

The chain joins TRBV29-1 to TRBJ1-4; 8 positions match TRBD1. Germline V gene lookup returns CDR1 SQVTM and CDR2 ANQGSEA. The CDR3 has 13 residues. V lost 5 bases, J lost 8 bases, and 7 bases stayed unmatched. DNA for the CDR3: TGCAGCGTTCCGGGACAGGCCGACGAAAAACTGTTTTTT. Translating it yields CSVPGQADEKLFF.

Turning to this clone: Compared with germline, one end of the junction differs, possibly owing to a read error. The chain employs TRBV28 and TRBJ1-5; 7 positions agree with TRBD1. CDR1 is MDHEN, CDR2 SYDVKM, per germline. CDR3 length: 14 residues. The CDR3 loop is CVSSSGQRNQPQHF. The CDR3 DNA follows: TGTGTCAGCAGCTCGGGACAGCGCAATCAGCCCCAGCATTTT. The variable domain in full, completed from reference TRBV28 and TRBJ1-5, reads DVKVTQSSRYLVKRTGEKVFLECVQDMDHENMFWYRQDPGLGLRLIYFSYDVKMKEKGDIPEGYSVSREKKERFSLILESASTNQTSMYLCVSSSGQRNQPQHFGDGTRLSIL.

The chain is built from TRBV12-5 and TRBJ2-7, with D possibly matching TRBD1 (6 bases). The V and J ends lost 4 bases and 3 bases respectively, with 16 bases between them. Germline CDR1 reads LGHNT; CDR2 reads FRNRAP. CDR3 length: 15 residues. CDR3 protein: CASGWLSDRNYEQYF. The CDR3 DNA reads TGTGCTAGTGGTTGGCTTTCAGACAGGAACTACGAGCAGTACTTC.

The chain is built from TRBV30 and TRBJ1-3; D is undetermined. V shed 2 bases and J shed 2 bases, with 19 bases lying between them. CDR3 length equals 17 residues. The germline gives CDR1 GTSNPN, CDR2 SVGIG (reference sequence). The DNA for the CDR3 is TGTGCCTGGAGTTACCAGCAGCCAGGTCCGGCTGGAAACACCATATATTTT. Protein: CAWSYQQPGPAGNTIYF.

The chain is built from TRBV5-1 and TRBJ1-5, with D possibly being TRBD1 (5 bases). The CDR3 contains 18 residues. Germline loops: CDR1 SGHRS, CDR2 YFSETQ. V was shortened by 0 bases and J by 1 base, with 17 bases between the two germline ends. The DNA of the CDR3 is TGCGCCAGCAGCTTGGAGGGGCCCAGCCTAGTAAGCAATCAGCCCCAGCATTTT. It translates to CASSLEGPSLVSNQPQHF.

The chain combines TRBV7-9 with TRBJ2-3; D unclear. The CDR3 spans 13 residues. V was shortened by 8 bases and J by 2 bases, with 11 bases between the two germline ends. CDR1 SEHNR and CDR2 FQNEAQ come from the germline V gene (reference sequence). The CDR3 here is CASSDWDTDTQYF. The CDR3 DNA sequence: TGTGCCAGCTCCGACTGGGACACAGATACGCAGTATTTT. Filled out from reference TRBV7-9 and TRBJ2-3, the complete variable domain reads DTGVSQNPRHKITKRGQNVTFRCDPISEHNRLYWYRQTLGQGPEFLTYFQNEAQLEKSRLLSDRFSAERPKGSFSTLEIQRTEQGDSAMYLCASSDWDTDTQYFGPGTRLTVL.

This clone appeared a single time. V and J are TRBV5-1 and TRBJ1-4; the D gene is possibly TRBD1 (5 bases). The germline V and J ends were trimmed by 4 bases and 0 bases, with 13 bases remaining between them. The CDR3 contains 16 residues. From germline, CDR1 is SGHRS and CDR2 YFSETQ. The CDR3 DNA is TGCGCCAGCAGCCCCGACTGGGGGGCAACTAATGAAAAACTGTTTTTT. Protein: CASSPDWGATNEKLFF. Complete variable domain (other parts from reference TRBV5-1 and TRBJ1-4): KAGVTQTPRYLIKTRGQQVTLSCSPISGHRSVSWYQQTPGQGLQFLFEYFSETQRNKGNFPGRFSGRQFSNSRSEMNVSTLELGDSALYLCASSPDWGATNEKLFFGSGTQLSVL.

The rearrangement links TRBV2 to TRBJ2-7; 9 bases line up with TRBD1. The germline V gene has CDR1 SNHLY and CDR2 FYNNEI. CDR3 length: 11 amino acids. Trimming took 6 bases from V and 6 from J; bases not matched to a gene: 0. The CDR3 loop is CASRDRGEQYF. CDR3 DNA sequence: TGTGCCAGCAGGGACAGGGGCGAGCAGTACTTC.

This clone appeared once. J is TRBJ2-7 and V is TRBV18; 7 bases map to TRBD1. The CDR3 is 16 amino acids. The germline gives CDR1 KGHSH, CDR2 LQKENI. V trimming: 4 bases; J trimming: 4 bases; junction bases outside the gene matches: 13. In DNA form, the CDR3 reads TGTGCCAGCTCACTCCATGGACAGGTTTTAAGTTACGAGCAGTACTTC. Residues: CASSLHGQVLSYEQYF.

This clone came up once. The chain has TRBV27 and TRBJ2-3; TRBD1 aligns across 9 bases. The CDR3 length is 14 residues. With V trimmed by 3 bases and J by 4 bases, 2 bases remained unmatched. Germline-derived CDR1 and CDR2 are MNHEY and SMNVEV (reference sequence). Here the CDR3 reads CASSFWDRADTQYF. CDR3 bases: TGTGCCAGCAGTTTCTGGGACAGGGCAGATACGCAGTATTTT.

The chain is built from TRBV30 and TRBJ1-2; D is ambiguous. Germline V lookup: CDR1 GTSNPN, CDR2 SVGIG (reference sequence). The CDR3 is 14 residues long. Trimming cost V 4 bases and J 1 base, with 13 bases left between them. The DNA of the CDR3 is TGTGCCTGGAACCCGACGACCCTTAACTATGGCTACACCTTC. Its protein product is CAWNPTTLNYGYTF.

The rearrangement joins TRBV19 to TRBJ1-2; maybe TRBD1 (6 bases). The V end lost 0 bases, the J end lost 5 bases, and 22 bases lay between the germline ends. This CDR3 region has 18 residues. CDR1 is LNHDA, CDR2 SQIVND, per germline (reference sequence). The CDR3 DNA sequence: TGTGCCAGTAGTATAGATCGGTTCGGGGACACAGGGAAGTATGGCTACACCTTC. Residues: CASSIDRFGDTGKYGYTF. The full variable domain, with the rest looked up from reference TRBV19 and TRBJ1-2, is DGGITQSPKYLFRKEGQNVTLSCEQNLNHDAMYWYRQDPGQGLRLIYYSQIVNDFQKGDIAEGYSVSREKKESFPLTVTSAQKNPTAFYLCASSIDRFGDTGKYGYTFGSGTRLTVV.

This clone has just one count. This chain connects TRBV29-1 to TRBJ2-2; D not resolved. The CDR3 contains 13 residues. V gave up 3 bases and J gave up 4 bases, with 9 bases separating them. Per germline, CDR1 SQVTM and CDR2 ANQGSEA. The CDR3 loop reads CSVEEQRTGELFF. In DNA form, the CDR3 reads TGCAGCGTTGAGGAGCAGCGCACCGGGGAGCTGTTTTTT.

The rearrangement links TRBV7-2 to TRBJ2-7, with D perhaps TRBD1 (6 bases). CDR3 length: 15 residues. With 5 bases removed from V and 3 bases from J, the gap between germline ends came to 17 bases. The germline V gene has CDR1 SGHTA and CDR2 FQGNSA. CDR3 amino acids: CASSQQGTGHYEQYF. In DNA form, the CDR3 reads TGTGCCAGCAGCCAACAGGGCACGGGACACTACGAGCAGTACTTC.

The V call is TRBV6-1, the J call TRBJ2-5; D might be TRBD2 (5 bases). V dropped 0 bases and J dropped 9 bases, with 14 bases sitting between them. Germline CDR1 reads MNHNS; CDR2 reads SASEGT. The CDR3 runs 14 residues. The CDR3 coding sequence is TGTGCCAGCAGTGAAGCTATTTCTGGGAGAGCCCAGTACTTC. Protein: CASSEAISGRAQYF.

This clone is labeled as medium-sized. This chain uses TRBV6-5 with TRBJ2-1; tentative D call: TRBD1 (6 bases). V was clipped by 10 bases and J by 0 bases, with 13 bases between them. The CDR3 length is 14 residues. The V gene's germline CDR1 is MNHEY and CDR2 SVGAGI. CDR3 DNA sequence: TGTGCCACCGGGACACCAAGCTCCTACAATGAGCAGTTCTTC. This gives the protein CATGTPSSYNEQFF.

The chain's CDR3 is CASVTRGPAEAFF. The CDR3 DNA reads TGTGCCAGTGTCACCAGGGGGCCGGCTGAAGCTTTCTTT. The chain recombines TRBV19 with TRBJ1-1; 8 bases line up with TRBD1. Trimming cost V 8 bases and J 6 bases; bases outside gene matches: 8. Germline lookup yields CDR1 LNHDA and CDR2 SQIVND (reference sequence). The CDR3 spans 13 residues. Using reference TRBV19 and TRBJ1-1 for the parts outside the CDR3, the full variable domain is DGGITQSPKYLFRKEGQNVTLSCEQNLNHDAMYWYRQDPGQGLRLIYYSQIVNDFQKGDIAEGYSVSREKKESFPLTVTSAQKNPTAFYLCASVTRGPAEAFFGQGTRLTVV.

V is TRBV7-2 and J is TRBJ1-2; D call uncertain. Germline V CDR1 and CDR2: SGHTA, FQGNSA. V dropped 3 bases and J dropped 0 bases, with 2 bases sitting between them. This CDR3 contains 12 residues. CDR3 sequence: CASSFSNYGYTF. CDR3 DNA: TGTGCCAGCAGCTTTTCTAACTATGGCTACACCTTC.

The chain recombines TRBV2 with TRBJ2-7, with TRBD1 matching 9 bases. The J segment lost 1 base and the V segment lost 7 bases, leaving 5 bases of the junction unmatched. Germline CDR1 is SNHLY and CDR2 is FYNNEI. This CDR3 comprises 14 residues. The CDR3 reads CASKMDRGSYEQYF. CDR3 DNA: TGTGCCAGCAAGATGGACAGGGGTTCCTACGAGCAGTACTTC.

The chain combines TRBV9 with TRBJ2-3; D possibly matches TRBD1 or TRBD2 (5 bases each). The CDR3 runs 15 residues. The germline V gene encodes CDR1 SGDLS and CDR2 YYNGEE. The germline V and J ends were trimmed by 4 bases and 5 bases, with 17 bases remaining between them. The CDR3 loop is CASSPVGERVDTQYF. CDR3 DNA sequence: TGTGCCAGCAGCCCGGTGGGGGAAAGGGTAGATACGCAGTATTTT.

This chain connects TRBV6-5 to TRBJ2-1; no reliable D call. This CDR3 contains 15 residues. Germline assignment: CDR1 MNHEY and CDR2 SVGAGI. Trimming removed 2 bases at V and 0 bases at J, with 8 bases between. As DNA, the CDR3 is TGTGCCAGCAGTTACGGTCCGAGCTCCTACAATGAGCAGTTCTTC. It specifies CASSYGPSSYNEQFF.

V and J are TRBV5-1 and TRBJ2-3, with D hard to call. Trimming cost V 4 bases and J 2 bases, with 11 bases left between them. The CDR3 extends over 14 amino acids. The germline V gene encodes CDR1 SGHRS and CDR2 YFSETQ. The CDR3 reads CASSLAHLTDTQYF. The CDR3 DNA sequence: TGCGCCAGCAGCCTCGCCCATCTCACAGATACGCAGTATTTT.

The gene calls are TRBV7-2 and TRBJ2-3, with TRBD1 as a possible D gene (6 bases). The V end lost 1 base, the J end lost 9 bases, and 14 bases lay between the germline ends. Germline CDR1 SGHTA, CDR2 FQGNSA. This CDR3 is 14 amino acids long. CDR3 DNA sequence: TGTGCCAGCAGCTTAGTATTGTGGGACATAACGCAGTATTTT. Translated, it gives CASSLVLWDITQYF.

This rearrangement joins TRBV28 to TRBJ1-2, with 7 nucleotides matching TRBD1. CDR1 is MDHEN, CDR2 SYDVKM, per germline. The CDR3 has 16 residues. Germline trimming cut 6 bases from V and 4 bases from J; bases unmatched to any gene: 14. The CDR3 DNA is TGTGCCAGCAGGATCCCACCCGGGACAGAAACCTATGGCTACACCTTC. Amino acid sequence: CASRIPPGTETYGYTF.

The chain uses TRBV19 and TRBJ2-7; TRBD1 matches at 9 bases. Germline V gene sequence: CDR1 LNHDA, CDR2 SQIVND (reference sequence). This CDR3 contains 14 residues. The junction had 10 bases not matched to a gene; V was cut back by 8 bases and J by 5 bases. CDR3 residues: CASATGGSANEQYF. The DNA of the CDR3 is TGTGCCAGTGCTACAGGGGGCTCGGCTAACGAGCAGTACTTC.

The V and J genes are TRBV6-1 and TRBJ2-4; D might be TRBD1 (6 bases). CDR1 is MNHNS, CDR2 SASEGT, per germline. V was trimmed by 4 bases and J by 6 bases, leaving 13 bases between them. The CDR3 sequence is 14 residues long. DNA of the CDR3: TGTGCCAGCAGTGCGACAGGTCTCACAAACATTCAGTACTTC. Its protein is CASSATGLTNIQYF.

V and J are TRBV29-1 and TRBJ2-2, with 7 positions matching TRBD1. The CDR3 runs 15 residues. Germline V gene sequence: CDR1 SQVTM, CDR2 ANQGSEA. Trimming took 2 bases from V and 0 from J; bases not matched to a gene: 3. CDR3 region: CSVEKGASNTGELFF. The CDR3 bases are TGCAGCGTTGAAAAGGGGGCTTCGAACACCGGGGAGCTGTTTTTT.